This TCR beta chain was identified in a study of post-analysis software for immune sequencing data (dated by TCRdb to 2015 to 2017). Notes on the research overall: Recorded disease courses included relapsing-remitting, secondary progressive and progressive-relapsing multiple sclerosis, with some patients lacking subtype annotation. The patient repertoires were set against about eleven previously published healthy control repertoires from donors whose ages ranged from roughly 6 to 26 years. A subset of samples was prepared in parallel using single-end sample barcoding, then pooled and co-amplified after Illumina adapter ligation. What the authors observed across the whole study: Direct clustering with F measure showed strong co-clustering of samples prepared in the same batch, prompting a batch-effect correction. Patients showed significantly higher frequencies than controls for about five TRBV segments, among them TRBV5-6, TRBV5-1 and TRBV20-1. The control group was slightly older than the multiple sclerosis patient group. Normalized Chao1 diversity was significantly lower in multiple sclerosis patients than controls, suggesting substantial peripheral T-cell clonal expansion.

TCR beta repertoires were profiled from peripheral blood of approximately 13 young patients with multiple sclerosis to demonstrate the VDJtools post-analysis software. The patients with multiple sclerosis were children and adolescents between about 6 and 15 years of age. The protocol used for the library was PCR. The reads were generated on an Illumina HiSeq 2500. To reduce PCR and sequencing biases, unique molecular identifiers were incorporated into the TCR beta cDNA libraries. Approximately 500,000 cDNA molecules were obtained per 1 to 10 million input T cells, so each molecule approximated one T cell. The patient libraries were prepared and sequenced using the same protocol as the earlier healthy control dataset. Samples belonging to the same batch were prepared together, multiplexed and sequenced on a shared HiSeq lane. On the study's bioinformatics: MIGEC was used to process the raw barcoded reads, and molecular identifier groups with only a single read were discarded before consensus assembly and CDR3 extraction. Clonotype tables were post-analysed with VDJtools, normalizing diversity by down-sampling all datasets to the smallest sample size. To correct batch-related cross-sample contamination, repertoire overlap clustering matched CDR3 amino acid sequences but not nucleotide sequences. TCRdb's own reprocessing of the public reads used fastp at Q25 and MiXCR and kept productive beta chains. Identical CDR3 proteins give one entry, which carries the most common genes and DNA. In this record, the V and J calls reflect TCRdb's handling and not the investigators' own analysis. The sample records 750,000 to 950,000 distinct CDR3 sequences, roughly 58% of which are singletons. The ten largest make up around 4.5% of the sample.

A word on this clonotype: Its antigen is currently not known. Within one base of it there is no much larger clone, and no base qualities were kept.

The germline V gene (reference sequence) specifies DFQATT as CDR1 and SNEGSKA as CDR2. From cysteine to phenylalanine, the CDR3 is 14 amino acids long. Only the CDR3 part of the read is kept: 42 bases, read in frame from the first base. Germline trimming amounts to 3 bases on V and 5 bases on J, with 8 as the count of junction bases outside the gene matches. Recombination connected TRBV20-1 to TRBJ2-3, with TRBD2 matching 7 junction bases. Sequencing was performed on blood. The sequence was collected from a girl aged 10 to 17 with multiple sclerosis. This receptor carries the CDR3 CSARDGAGVDTQYF. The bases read TGCAGTGCTAGGGACGGGGCGGGAGTAGATACGCAGTATTTT.